These 17 T cell receptor beta chains were sequenced from one sample in a study of T cell changes during pregnancy in multiple sclerosis. Clones were sequenced by immunoSEQ multiplex PCR, and TCRdb holds only the in-frame ones, with some missing. The sample includes more than 45,000 clones, 94% seen only once; the top ten take 0.4% to 0.55%. The sequences come from CD4+ T cells from peripheral blood mononuclear cells, collected in the first trimester of pregnancy. The receptors were sampled from a female donor with multiple sclerosis, enrolled in a pregnancy study.

V usage is TRBV11-3 and J usage is TRBJ1-1; tentatively, D is TRBD1 (5 bases). The CDR3 is made up of 16 amino acids. Germline CDR1 is SGHNT and CDR2 is YENEEA. The V end lost 5 bases, the J end lost 1 base, and 17 bases lay between the germline ends. CDR3 residues: CASSPYWGRANTEAFF. The DNA for the CDR3 is TGTGCCAGCAGCCCCTATTGGGGCAGGGCGAACACTGAAGCTTTCTTT.

The genes are TRBV27 and TRBJ1-2, with 8 bases identical to TRBD1. This CDR3 has 17 residues. Losses at the gene ends were 0 bases for V and 8 bases for J; bases not matched to a gene: 14. Per germline, CDR1 MNHEY and CDR2 SMNVEV (reference sequence). The DNA of the CDR3 is TGTGCCAGCAGTTTATCGGGACCAGGGGGCGCGGGTATAGGCTACACCTTC. It translates to CASSLSGPGGAGIGYTF.

The chain recombines TRBV30 with TRBJ1-2; 7 nucleotides line up with TRBD1. Unmatched junction bases numbered 6, after V lost 5 bases and J lost 3 bases. Germline V gene data show CDR1 as GTSNPN and CDR2 as SVGIG (reference sequence). The CDR3 runs 13 residues. The CDR3 bases are TGTGCCTGGCAGGGGGTGGATGACTATGGCTACACCTTC. This gives the protein CAWQGVDDYGYTF.

The V call is TRBV5-1, the J call TRBJ2-7, with 7 positions matching TRBD2. CDR1 is SGHRS, CDR2 YFSETQ, per germline. This CDR3 has 13 residues. The V and J ends lost 1 base and 6 bases, in that order; junction bases with no gene match: 4. The CDR3 nucleotides read TGCGCCAGCAGCTTGTCGTCTAGCGGCGAGCAGTACTTC. This codes for CASSLSSSGEQYF.

V usage is TRBV5-1 and J usage is TRBJ2-3, with 12 bases matching TRBD1. With 0 bases clipped from V and 1 base from J, the junction kept 6 bases outside the gene matches. Germline V CDR1 and CDR2: SGHRS, YFSETQ. The CDR3 length is 18 residues. The CDR3 coding sequence is TGCGCCAGCAGCTTGGAGGGACAGGGGGCGCGGGGCACAGATACGCAGTATTTT. This codes for CASSLEGQGARGTDTQYF.

The V call is TRBV7-9, the J call TRBJ1-2, with TRBD1 matching 8 bases. The CDR3 is made up of 16 amino acids. Germline trimming cut 4 bases from V and 4 bases from J; bases unmatched to any gene: 11. Per germline, CDR1 SEHNR and CDR2 FQNEAQ (reference sequence). The CDR3 is CASSSRDRGPGYGYTF. The DNA of the CDR3 is TGTGCCAGCAGCTCAAGAGACAGGGGCCCCGGCTATGGCTACACCTTC.

The V and J genes are TRBV9 and TRBJ2-2; 7 nucleotides agree with TRBD1. From germline, CDR1 is SGDLS and CDR2 YYNGEE. This CDR3 contains 16 residues. The trim removed 1 base at V and 4 bases at J, leaving 7 bases unmatched. The CDR3 protein is CASSVSTGITTGELFF. CDR3 in DNA: TGTGCCAGCAGCGTATCGACAGGGATCACCACCGGGGAGCTGTTTTTT.

V is TRBV7-9 and J is TRBJ1-2, with 9 positions matching TRBD1. Germline CDR1 SEHNR, CDR2 FQNEAQ (reference sequence). Germline trimming cut 2 bases from V and 3 bases from J; bases unmatched to any gene: 7. The CDR3 is 16 residues long. For the CDR3, the DNA is TGTGCCAGCAGCTTAACCCGGGACAGGGATGACTATGGCTACACCTTC. It translates to CASSLTRDRDDYGYTF.

V and J are TRBV6-1 and TRBJ1-2; D is possibly TRBD1 (5 bases). V dropped 1 base and J dropped 4 bases, with 7 bases sitting between them. From germline, CDR1 is MNHNS and CDR2 SASEGT. The CDR3 has 13 residues. The CDR3 loop reads CASSEGQTYGYTF. The DNA for the CDR3 is TGTGCCAGCAGTGAAGGACAGACCTATGGCTACACCTTC.

The chain uses TRBV5-1 and TRBJ2-7, with 14 bases lining up with TRBD2. CDR1 SGHRS and CDR2 YFSETQ come from the germline V gene. The CDR3 is made up of 16 amino acids. The V gene end was trimmed by 6 bases and the J gene end by 2 bases; junction bases not matched to a gene: 7. CDR3 in amino acids: CASNPPGLAGAYEQYF. CDR3 coding DNA: TGCGCCAGCAACCCCCCGGGACTAGCGGGGGCCTACGAGCAGTACTTC. The whole variable domain, remainder taken from reference TRBV5-1 and TRBJ2-7, is KAGVTQTPRYLIKTRGQQVTLSCSPISGHRSVSWYQQTPGQGLQFLFEYFSETQRNKGNFPGRFSGRQFSNSRSEMNVSTLELGDSALYLCASNPPGLAGAYEQYFGPGTRLTVT.

V and J are TRBV4-1 and TRBJ1-2; tentatively, D is TRBD1 (5 bases). The CDR3 spans 17 residues. Looked up from germline, CDR1 is MGHRA and CDR2 is YSYEKL. V lost 1 base and J 5 bases, leaving 20 bases between the germline ends. DNA of the CDR3: TGCGCCAGCAGCCAAGGCCCTTTTGGGGGGAGAGGGTATGGCTACACCTTC. Its translation is CASSQGPFGGRGYGYTF.

The chain recombines TRBV7-9 with TRBJ2-7; possibly TRBD1 for D (5 bases). V lost 2 bases to trimming and J lost 5 bases, with 10 bases between them. The CDR3 contains 13 residues. The germline CDR1 and CDR2 sequences are SEHNR and FQNEAQ (reference sequence). The chain's CDR3 is CASSLPQGHEQYF. CDR3 bases: TGTGCCAGCAGCTTACCGCAGGGCCACGAGCAGTACTTC. The full variable domain, rest sourced from reference TRBV7-9 and TRBJ2-7, is DTGVSQNPRHKITKRGQNVTFRCDPISEHNRLYWYRQTLGQGPEFLTYFQNEAQLEKSRLLSDRFSAERPKGSFSTLEIQRTEQGDSAMYLCASSLPQGHEQYFGPGTRLTVT.

The chain combines TRBV15 with TRBJ1-5; TRBD1 agrees at 7 bases. V shed 4 bases, J shed 2 bases, and the junction held 8 bases outside the gene matches. Germline assignment: CDR1 LNHNV and CDR2 YYDKDF (reference sequence). This CDR3 is 16 amino acids long. In DNA, the CDR3 is TGTGCCACCAGCAAAGGGACAGTAGGAGGCAATCAGCCCCAGCATTTT. As protein: CATSKGTVGGNQPQHF. The full variable domain, completed using reference TRBV15 and TRBJ1-5, is DAMVIQNPRYQVTQFGKPVTLSCSQTLNHNVMYWYQQKSSQAPKLLFHYYDKDFNNEADTPDNFQSRRPNTSFCFLDIRSPGLGDTAMYLCATSKGTVGGNQPQHFGDGTRLSIL.

The chain recombines TRBV5-1 with TRBJ2-7, with 8 positions matching TRBD2. CDR1 and CDR2 from the germline V gene are SGHRS and YFSETQ. The length of the CDR3 is 15 residues. V dropped 3 bases and J dropped 0; count of bases not matched to a gene: 5. The CDR3 nucleotides read TGCGCCAGCAGCTCCGTAGCGGGGAGCTCCTACGAGCAGTACTTC. Translated, it gives CASSSVAGSSYEQYF. The full variable domain, completed using reference TRBV5-1 and TRBJ2-7, is KAGVTQTPRYLIKTRGQQVTLSCSPISGHRSVSWYQQTPGQGLQFLFEYFSETQRNKGNFPGRFSGRQFSNSRSEMNVSTLELGDSALYLCASSSVAGSSYEQYFGPGTRLTVT.

CDR3 nucleotide sequence: TGTGCCAGCCGACCTACAGGGAACTCAGAGCAGTTCTTC. Translation gives CASRPTGNSEQFF. The chain uses TRBV6-5 and TRBJ2-1; maybe TRBD1 (6 bases). This CDR3 region has 13 residues. Per the germline V gene, CDR1 is MNHEY and CDR2 is SVGAGI. Trimming took 8 bases from V and 10 from J, leaving 18 bases between them.

This clone was counted once. The chain combines TRBV10-1 with TRBJ2-1; 7 bases map to TRBD2. The germline CDR1 and CDR2 sequences are WNHNN and SYGVQD (reference sequence). This CDR3 has 15 residues. The V and J ends lost 1 base and 6 bases, in that order; junction bases with no gene match: 6. The CDR3 DNA is TGCGCCAGCAGTGAGTTGACGGGGGGACCCAATGAGCAGTTCTTC. Its translation is CASSELTGGPNEQFF.

This chain joins TRBV19 and TRBJ1-2, with 7 nucleotides matching TRBD1. V shed 5 bases, J shed 3 bases, and the junction held 12 bases outside the gene matches. The CDR3 runs 16 residues. CDR1 is LNHDA and CDR2 is SQIVND in the germline V gene (reference sequence). CDR3 sequence: CASSRILGDRDYGYTF. For the CDR3, the DNA is TGTGCCAGTAGTCGAATTTTGGGGGACAGAGACTATGGCTACACCTTC.